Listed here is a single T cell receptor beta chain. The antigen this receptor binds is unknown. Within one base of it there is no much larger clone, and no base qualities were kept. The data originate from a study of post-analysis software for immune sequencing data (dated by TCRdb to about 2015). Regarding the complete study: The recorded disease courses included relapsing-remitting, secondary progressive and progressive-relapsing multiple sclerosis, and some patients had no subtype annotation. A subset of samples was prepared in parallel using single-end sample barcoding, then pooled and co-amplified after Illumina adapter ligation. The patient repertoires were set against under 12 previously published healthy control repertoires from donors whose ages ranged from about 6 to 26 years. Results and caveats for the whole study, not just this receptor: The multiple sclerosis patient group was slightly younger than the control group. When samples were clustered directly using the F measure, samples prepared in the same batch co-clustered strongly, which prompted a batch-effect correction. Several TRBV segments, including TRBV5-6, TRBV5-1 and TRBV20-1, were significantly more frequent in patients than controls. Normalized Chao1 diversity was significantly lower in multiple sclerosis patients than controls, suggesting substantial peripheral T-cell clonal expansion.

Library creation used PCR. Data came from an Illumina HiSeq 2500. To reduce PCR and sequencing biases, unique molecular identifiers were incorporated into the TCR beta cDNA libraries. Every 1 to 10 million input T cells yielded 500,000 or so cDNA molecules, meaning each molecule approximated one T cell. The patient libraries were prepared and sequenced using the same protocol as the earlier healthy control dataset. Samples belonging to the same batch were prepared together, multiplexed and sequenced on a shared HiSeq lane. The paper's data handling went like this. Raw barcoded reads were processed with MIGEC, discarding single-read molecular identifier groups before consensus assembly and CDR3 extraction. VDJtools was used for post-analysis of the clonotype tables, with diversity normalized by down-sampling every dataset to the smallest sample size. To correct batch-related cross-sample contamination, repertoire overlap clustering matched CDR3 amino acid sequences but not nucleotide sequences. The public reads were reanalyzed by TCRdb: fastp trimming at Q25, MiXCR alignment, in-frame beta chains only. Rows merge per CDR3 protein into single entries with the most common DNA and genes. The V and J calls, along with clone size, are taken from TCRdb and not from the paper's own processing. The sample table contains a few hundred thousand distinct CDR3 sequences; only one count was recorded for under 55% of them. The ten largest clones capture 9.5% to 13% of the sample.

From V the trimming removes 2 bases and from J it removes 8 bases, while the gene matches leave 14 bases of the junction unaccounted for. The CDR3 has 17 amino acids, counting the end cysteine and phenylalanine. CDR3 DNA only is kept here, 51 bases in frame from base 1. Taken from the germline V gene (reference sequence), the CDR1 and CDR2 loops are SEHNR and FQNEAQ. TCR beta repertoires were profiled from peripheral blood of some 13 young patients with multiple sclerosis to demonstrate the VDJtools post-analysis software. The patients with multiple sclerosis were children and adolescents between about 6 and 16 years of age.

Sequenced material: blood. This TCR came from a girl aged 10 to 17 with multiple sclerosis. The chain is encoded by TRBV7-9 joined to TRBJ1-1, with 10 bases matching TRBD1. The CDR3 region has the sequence CASSLPGTRLGQGEAFF. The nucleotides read TGTGCCAGCAGCTTACCCGGTACCAGATTGGGACAGGGGGAAGCTTTCTTT.